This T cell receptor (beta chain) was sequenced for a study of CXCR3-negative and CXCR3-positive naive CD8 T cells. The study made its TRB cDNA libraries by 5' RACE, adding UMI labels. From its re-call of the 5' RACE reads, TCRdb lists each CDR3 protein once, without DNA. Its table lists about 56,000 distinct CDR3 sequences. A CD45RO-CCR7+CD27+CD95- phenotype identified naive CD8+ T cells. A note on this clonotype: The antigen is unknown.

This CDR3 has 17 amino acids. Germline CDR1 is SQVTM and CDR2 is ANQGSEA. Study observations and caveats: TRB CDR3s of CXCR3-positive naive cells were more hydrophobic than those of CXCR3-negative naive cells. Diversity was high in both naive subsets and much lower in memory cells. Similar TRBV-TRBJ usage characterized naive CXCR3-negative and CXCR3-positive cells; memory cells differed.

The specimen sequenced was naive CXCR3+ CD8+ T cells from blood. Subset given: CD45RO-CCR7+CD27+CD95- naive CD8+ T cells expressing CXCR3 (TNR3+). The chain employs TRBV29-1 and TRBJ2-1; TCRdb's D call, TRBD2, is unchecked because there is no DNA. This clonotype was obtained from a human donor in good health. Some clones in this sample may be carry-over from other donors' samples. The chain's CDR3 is CSAEGTSGGRAVGEQFF.